This entry lists 6 T cell receptor beta chains sequenced from one sample in a study of shared clonotypes between healthy human individuals. Sequenced by immunoSEQ multiplex PCR; TCRdb stores in-frame clones only, minus some. The table records millions of clones, 90% to 95% of them present only once. Sequencing used naive CD4+ T cells sorted from blood. Sample subset: CD45RA+ positively selected. The receptor source for this set is a man between 18 and 29 years old in good health.

The gene calls are TRBV27 and TRBJ2-7, with D possibly TRBD1 on 6 matching bases. V was pared by 4 bases and J by 2 bases, with 24 bases between. The length of the CDR3 is 18 residues. The V gene's germline CDR1 is MNHEY and CDR2 SMNVEV (reference sequence). The CDR3 loop is CASSSITSGTFFAYEQYF. In DNA, the CDR3 is TGTGCCAGCAGTTCAATCACGTCCGGGACATTTTTCGCCTACGAGCAGTACTTC.

J is TRBJ1-1 and V is TRBV6-6, with 10 nucleotides matching TRBD1. Unmatched junction bases numbered 7, after V lost 5 bases and J lost 4 bases. Germline values: CDR1 MNHNY, CDR2 SVGAGI (reference sequence). The CDR3 has 15 amino acids. CDR3 bases: TGTGCCAGCAGTGAGCCGGGACAGGGGAGCACTGAAGCTTTCTTT. Protein: CASSEPGQGSTEAFF.

For this clone: The sample has other DNA sequences that encode this CDR3 too. The chain recombines TRBV19 with TRBJ2-2; 8 nucleotides align to TRBD1. The CDR3 covers 15 residues. Germline trimming cut 4 bases from V and 0 bases from J; bases unmatched to any gene: 1. In germline, CDR1 is LNHDA, CDR2 SQIVND (reference sequence). The DNA for the CDR3 is TGTGCCAGTAGTAGGGACAGGTCGAACACCGGGGAGCTGTTTTTT. This translates into CASSRDRSNTGELFF.

V is TRBV30 and J is TRBJ1-6, with D maybe TRBD1 (5 bases). The CDR3 runs 15 residues. Germline V gene sequence: CDR1 GTSNPN, CDR2 SVGIG (reference sequence). The V and J ends lost 4 bases and 2 bases respectively, with 12 bases between them. In nucleotides, the CDR3 is TGTGCCTGGACCGGGGGGGAGGCCTATAATTCACCCCTCCACTTT. Protein: CAWTGGEAYNSPLHF.

The chain uses TRBV2 and TRBJ1-3; a possible D gene is TRBD1 (5 bases). CDR3 length equals 13 residues. The V and J ends lost 6 bases and 3 bases respectively, with 9 bases between them. Germline V gene lookup returns CDR1 SNHLY and CDR2 FYNNEI. The CDR3 DNA is TGTGCCAGCAGACAGGATGGTGGAAACACCATATATTTT. It is translated as CASRQDGGNTIYF.

CDR3 coding DNA: TGTGCCAGCAGCCCGGGACTAGCGGCGGAGACCCAGTACTTC. This sequence encodes CASSPGLAAETQYF. The chain couples TRBV7-2 to TRBJ2-5; 11 bases are a match to TRBD2. This CDR3 comprises 14 residues. The trim removed 5 bases at V and 5 bases at J, leaving 4 bases unmatched. CDR1 and CDR2 (germline): SGHTA, FQGNSA.